Each of the 24 T cell receptor beta chains below was sequenced from the same sample in a study of blood T cell repertoires in COVID-19. TCRdb keeps only in-frame clones here, not all; method: immunoSEQ multiplex PCR. Altogether some 250,000 clones are present, approximately 90% being singletons, with the ten largest covering under 10%. Input material: PBMCs or T cells enriched from blood (not recorded which). The receptors were sampled from a man between 40 and 49 years old who had recovered from COVID-19.

This sequence joins TRBV12-5 and TRBJ1-4, with TRBD1 as a possible D gene (5 bases). Between the trimmed V and J ends, which lost 0 bases and 5 bases, there was a span of 10 bases. This CDR3 region has 15 residues. The V gene's germline CDR1 is LGHNT and CDR2 FRNRAP. The DNA of the CDR3 is TGTGCTAGTGGTTTGGTGTTTTCAGGGAATGAAAAACTGTTTTTT. Translated: CASGLVFSGNEKLFF.

The chain joins TRBV5-1 to TRBJ2-1, with D perhaps matching TRBD1 (6 bases). The CDR3 is 16 residues long. The V and J ends lost 4 bases and 0 bases respectively, with 14 bases between them. Germline assignment: CDR1 SGHRS and CDR2 YFSETQ. The CDR3 spells CASSLTTGSSYNEQFF. The DNA of the CDR3 is TGCGCCAGCAGCCTTACTACAGGGAGCTCCTACAATGAGCAGTTCTTC.

The chain uses TRBV5-1 and TRBJ2-7; D is perhaps TRBD1 (6 bases). This CDR3 region has 14 residues. Germline CDR1 is SGHRS and CDR2 is YFSETQ. Trimming took 4 bases from V and 0 from J, leaving 11 bases between them. CDR3 bases: TGCGCCAGCAGCCCGGGACACATCTCCTACGAGCAGTACTTC. Its protein is CASSPGHISYEQYF. Complete variable domain (other parts from reference TRBV5-1 and TRBJ2-7): KAGVTQTPRYLIKTRGQQVTLSCSPISGHRSVSWYQQTPGQGLQFLFEYFSETQRNKGNFPGRFSGRQFSNSRSEMNVSTLELGDSALYLCASSPGHISYEQYFGPGTRLTVT.

This clone has just a few counts. V usage is TRBV7-8 and J usage is TRBJ2-7; 11 nucleotides agree with TRBD2. This CDR3 comprises 13 residues. The germline CDR1 and CDR2 sequences are SGHVS and FQNEAQ. Unmatched junction bases numbered 3, after V lost 7 bases and J lost 4 bases. The CDR3 DNA is TGTGCCAGCACCAGACTAGCGGGATACGAGCAGTACTTC. Protein: CASTRLAGYEQYF.

This clone was recorded only once. The gene calls are TRBV19 and TRBJ1-2; D ambiguous. The CDR3 is 14 residues long. Per germline, CDR1 LNHDA and CDR2 SQIVND (reference sequence). V lost 0 bases, J lost 7 bases, and 12 bases lay in between. The CDR3: CASSIEAGPRGYTF. CDR3 DNA sequence: TGTGCCAGTAGTATAGAGGCAGGTCCGCGTGGCTACACCTTC.

The chain links TRBV14 to TRBJ2-7; TRBD1 aligns across 9 bases. The V and J ends lost 3 bases and 1 base, in that order; junction bases with no gene match: 10. The CDR3 has 17 residues. The germline gives CDR1 SGHDN, CDR2 FVKESK. The CDR3, as DNA: TGTGCCAGCAGCCAGTACAGGGGGCGGTTTGGATCCTACGAGCAGTACTTC. Amino acids: CASSQYRGRFGSYEQYF.

The chain's CDR3 is CASSYGQGTEAFF. The CDR3 DNA sequence: TGTGCCAGCAGCTACGGACAGGGAACTGAAGCTTTCTTT. The V call is TRBV7-3, the J call TRBJ1-1; 8 bases line up with TRBD1. Germline V gene lookup returns CDR1 SGHTA and CDR2 FQGTGA. The V segment lost 4 bases and the J segment 5 bases; nucleotides outside the gene matches: 3. The CDR3 contains 13 residues.

The chain couples TRBV11-3 to TRBJ1-4; the D gene is possibly TRBD1 (5 bases). CDR3 size: 14 residues. Between the trimmed V and J ends, which lost 8 bases and 4 bases, there was a span of 14 bases. Germline CDR1 is SGHNT and CDR2 is YENEEA. The CDR3, as DNA: TGTGCCAGCGTTGGCCAGGGCAATAATGAAAAACTGTTTTTT. Encoded protein: CASVGQGNNEKLFF.

J is TRBJ2-1 and V is TRBV7-3, with 9 bases that match TRBD1. V lost 5 bases to trimming and J lost 0 bases; unmatched junction nucleotides: 5. This CDR3 spans 16 amino acids. Looked up from germline, CDR1 is SGHTA and CDR2 is FQGTGA. The CDR3 nucleotides are TGTGCCAGCAGCGCACAGGGGGCCGGCTCCTACAATGAGCAGTTCTTC. Translating it yields CASSAQGAGSYNEQFF.

The chain recombines TRBV7-9 with TRBJ2-5, with D uncertain. V was shortened by 5 bases and J by 0 bases, with 7 bases between the two germline ends. Germline lookup yields CDR1 SEHNR and CDR2 FQNEAQ (reference sequence). The CDR3 is 13 residues long. The CDR3 nucleotides read TGTGCCAGCAGCCGTCCGGACCAAGAGACCCAGTACTTC. Translating gives CASSRPDQETQYF. The variable domain in full, completed from reference TRBV7-9 and TRBJ2-5, reads DTGVSQNPRHKITKRGQNVTFRCDPISEHNRLYWYRQTLGQGPEFLTYFQNEAQLEKSRLLSDRFSAERPKGSFSTLEIQRTEQGDSAMYLCASSRPDQETQYFGPGTRLLVL.

V usage is TRBV14 and J usage is TRBJ1-1; TRBD1 matches at 7 bases. Trimming at V came to 4 bases and at J to 1 base, leaving 6 bases not matched to a gene. Germline values: CDR1 SGHDN, CDR2 FVKESK. The CDR3 has 15 amino acids. CDR3 region: CASSLVDRENTEAFF. CDR3 DNA sequence: TGTGCCAGCAGCCTTGTTGACAGGGAGAACACTGAAGCTTTCTTT. Full variable domain (outside the CDR3, taken from reference TRBV14 and TRBJ1-1): EAGVTQFPSHSVIEKGQTVTLRCDPISGHDNLYWYRRVMGKEIKFLLHFVKESKQDESGMPNNRFLAERTGGTYSTLKVQPAELEDSGVYFCASSLVDRENTEAFFGQGTRLTVV.

The rearrangement links TRBV7-2 to TRBJ2-3; 7 bases match TRBD2. Germline V CDR1 and CDR2: SGHTA, FQGNSA. With 5 bases clipped from V and 1 base from J, the junction kept 12 bases outside the gene matches. This CDR3 has 17 residues. The CDR3 DNA sequence: TGTGCCAGCAGCCCAAACCTCTCTAGCGGACGCACAGATACGCAGTATTTT. This gives the protein CASSPNLSSGRTDTQYF.

The chain is built from TRBV6-1 and TRBJ1-3; the D is unclear. V was shortened by 0 bases and J by 0 bases, with 6 bases between the two germline ends. CDR1 and CDR2 (germline): MNHNS, SASEGT. This CDR3 has 15 amino acids. The CDR3 protein is CASSEARGSGNTIYF. The CDR3 coding sequence is TGTGCCAGCAGTGAAGCTCGAGGCTCTGGAAACACCATATATTTT.

This chain uses TRBV12-3 or TRBV12-4 with TRBJ2-4, with TRBD2 matching over 9 bases. Trimming at V came to 6 bases and at J to 7 bases, leaving 4 bases not matched to a gene. CDR3 size: 13 residues. The CDR3 DNA reads as TGTGCCAGCAGAACCAGCGGGAGGAACATTCAGTACTTC. Translation gives CASRTSGRNIQYF.

The chain is built from TRBV27 and TRBJ1-4; the match to TRBD1 covers 7 bases. This CDR3 contains 14 residues. V lost 2 bases, J lost 8 bases, and 5 bases stayed unmatched. The germline CDR1 and CDR2 sequences are MNHEY and SMNVEV (reference sequence). DNA for the CDR3: TGTGCCAGCAGTTTAAACAGGGGTGGGGAAAAACTGTTTTTT. Translating it yields CASSLNRGGEKLFF.

The sample holds one count of this clone. The chain couples TRBV3-1 (or the pseudogene TRBV3-2) to TRBJ2-7; 9 bases match TRBD1. Germline V gene sequence: CDR1 LGHDT, CDR2 YNNKEL (reference sequence). The CDR3 totals 16 residues. The trim removed 1 base at V and 3 bases at J, leaving 7 bases unmatched. The chain's CDR3 is CASSQGNGTGSYEQYF. The CDR3 DNA sequence: TGTGCCAGCAGCCAAGGGAACGGGACAGGGAGCTACGAGCAGTACTTC.

This chain links TRBV19 with TRBJ2-1; TRBD2 matches 8 bases. CDR1 is LNHDA and CDR2 is SQIVND in the germline V gene (reference sequence). There are 16 residues in the CDR3. Trimming cost V 3 bases and J 0 bases; bases outside gene matches: 4. The CDR3 region has the DNA TGTGCCAGTAGTATCCCCGGGGGGGCCTCCTACAATGAGCAGTTCTTC. Translated: CASSIPGGASYNEQFF.

This sequence joins TRBV12-3 or TRBV12-4 and TRBJ1-5; a possible D gene is TRBD1 (5 bases). This CDR3 has 12 amino acids. V dropped 7 bases and J dropped 4 bases, with 8 bases sitting between them. Here the CDR3 DNA reads TGTGCCAGCAAAAGGGGAAATCAGCCCCAGCATTTT. Residues: CASKRGNQPQHF.

Only a few counts were recorded for this clone. The rearrangement joins TRBV11-2 to TRBJ1-4, with D tentatively TRBD1 (5 bases). This CDR3 has 14 residues. Germline V lookup: CDR1 SGHAT, CDR2 FQNNGV. V lost 4 bases to trimming and J lost 7 bases, with 13 bases between them. CDR3 bases: TGTGCCAGCAGCTCTACGGGAGGGACTGAAAAACTGTTTTTT. It encodes CASSSTGGTEKLFF.

The chain uses TRBV7-2 and TRBJ2-2; maybe TRBD2 (5 bases). V lost 4 bases and J 5 bases, leaving 20 bases between the germline ends. Germline V lookup: CDR1 SGHTA, CDR2 FQGNSA. This CDR3 is built from 17 residues. CDR3 coding DNA: TGTGCCAGCAGCTCGAGAGGGTTTGGCATCGGTACCGGGGAGCTGTTTTTT. Its translation: CASSSRGFGIGTGELFF.

This clone was observed once. This chain's CDR3 is CASSPRSGTVNTGELFF. Written as DNA, the CDR3 is TGTGCCAGCAGCCCGAGGTCCGGGACAGTGAACACCGGGGAGCTGTTTTTT. The V and J genes are TRBV7-3 and TRBJ2-2, with 7 bases identical to TRBD1. In germline, CDR1 is SGHTA, CDR2 FQGTGA. The CDR3 is 17 amino acids. V shed 5 bases, J shed 1 base, and the junction held 10 bases outside the gene matches.

V gene TRBV11-2 combines with J gene TRBJ2-4, with no clear D. The CDR3 runs to 14 residues. The V and J ends lost 1 base and 0 bases respectively, with 4 bases between them. Per the germline V gene, CDR1 is SGHAT and CDR2 is FQNNGV. CDR3 sequence reads: CASSLAGAKNIQYF. The CDR3 coding sequence is TGTGCCAGCAGCTTAGCGGGAGCCAAAAACATTCAGTACTTC. Full variable domain (rest looked up from reference TRBV11-2 and TRBJ2-4): EAGVAQSPRYKIIEKRQSVAFWCNPISGHATLYWYQQILGQGPKLLIQFQNNGVVDDSQLPKDRFSAERLKGVDSTLKIQPAKLEDSAVYLCASSLAGAKNIQYFGAGTRLSVL.

A remark on this clone: The identical CDR3 is also encoded by other nucleotide sequences in the sample. V and J are TRBV12-3 or TRBV12-4 and TRBJ2-7, with 8 bases matching TRBD1. The CDR3 length is 13 residues. Trimming removed 6 bases from V and 1 base from J; junction bases left unmatched: 2. In DNA, the CDR3 is TGTGCCAGCAGGAGGACAGGGTCCTACGAGCAGTACTTC. Residues: CASRRTGSYEQYF.

V and J are TRBV6-5 and TRBJ2-2, with TRBD1 as a possible D gene (6 bases). Trimming left V 5 bases short and J 3 bases short, with 13 bases between. The CDR3 contains 15 residues. CDR1 is MNHEY, CDR2 SVGAGI, per germline. The CDR3, as DNA: TGTGCCAGCAGTAGCTACAGGGTAGACACCGGGGAGCTGTTTTTT. It yields the protein CASSSYRVDTGELFF.